One and the same sample provided the 7 T cell receptor beta chains below, sequenced in a study of T cell changes during pregnancy in multiple sclerosis. Measured with immunoSEQ multiplex PCR; TCRdb has only the in-frame clones, and not every one. The sample lists 55,000 to 70,000 clones, around 91% occurring once. The source material was peripheral blood, sampled in the third trimester of pregnancy. The origin of the receptors is a female donor in good health, enrolled as a control in a pregnancy study.

This clone was recorded a few times. The chain is built from TRBV18 and TRBJ2-1; D uncertain. This CDR3 is built from 13 residues. Trimming removed 3 bases from V and 10 bases from J, with 13 bases in between. Germline CDR1 reads KGHSH; CDR2 reads LQKENI. The CDR3 DNA sequence: TGTGCCAGCTCACCCAACACCGCCAGGGAGCAGTTCTTC. Protein sequence: CASSPNTAREQFF.

The chain links TRBV4-1 to TRBJ2-3; 7 bases map to TRBD1. This CDR3 has 15 residues. The ends lost 3 bases at V and 4 bases at J; junction bases unmatched: 7. Germline CDR1 is MGHRA and CDR2 is YSYEKL. The CDR3 nucleotides are TGCGCCAGCAGCCACCTCGACAGGGACGCAGATACGCAGTATTTT. This sequence encodes CASSHLDRDADTQYF.

This sequence joins TRBV4-2 and TRBJ1-6; D is ambiguous. V was pared by 0 bases and J by 8 bases, with 5 bases between. This CDR3 has 13 residues. Germline V CDR1 and CDR2: LGHNA, YNFKEQ. CDR3 sequence reads: CASSQDEYSPLHF. The CDR3 nucleotides read TGTGCCAGCAGCCAAGATGAGTATTCACCCCTCCACTTT.

V and J are TRBV6-6 and TRBJ1-2; unclear D gene. Trimming took off 7 bases at V and 3 bases at J, with 15 bases between the two ends. The CDR3 covers 14 residues. The germline CDR1 and CDR2 sequences are MNHNY and SVGAGI (reference sequence). The CDR3 nucleotides are TGTGCCAGCACCCAAGGGAGTTTTTACTATGGCTACACCTTC. Amino acid sequence: CASTQGSFYYGYTF.

This chain uses TRBV28 with TRBJ1-4, with 7 bases identical to TRBD1. Germline lookup yields CDR1 MDHEN and CDR2 SYDVKM. The ends lost 4 bases at V and 5 bases at J; junction bases unmatched: 4. The CDR3 totals 14 residues. CDR3: CASSYGTENEKLFF. In DNA, the CDR3 is TGTGCCAGCAGTTACGGGACAGAAAATGAAAAACTGTTTTTT.

V is TRBV6-5 and J is TRBJ2-5; 7 bases agree with TRBD2. This CDR3 has 15 residues. Germline lookup yields CDR1 MNHEY and CDR2 SVGAGI. Trimming took 6 bases from V and 0 from J; bases not matched to a gene: 7. The CDR3 DNA reads TGTGCCAGCAGCTCAGCGGGGCCGTACCAAGAGACCCAGTACTTC. This gives the protein CASSSAGPYQETQYF.

The V and J genes are TRBV13 and TRBJ2-1; TRBD2 matches at 9 bases. CDR3 size: 14 residues. Per germline, CDR1 PRHDT and CDR2 FYEKMQ (reference sequence). The V segment lost 5 bases and the J segment 8 bases; nucleotides outside the gene matches: 7. The CDR3 is CASSPGTSLYEQFF. Here the CDR3 DNA reads TGTGCCAGCAGCCCCGGGACTAGCCTCTATGAGCAGTTCTTC.